A selection of T cell receptor beta chains follows, all from one sample in a study of human T cells and chemical hapten exposure. TCRdb independently ran MiXCR on the RACE reads; one entry per CDR3 protein. Of 35,000 to 50,000 distinct CDR3 sequences in the sample, approximately 10% were seen once. The sequencing used whole blood, collected in connection with sensitization to the hapten diphenylcyclopropenone (DPC). Receptors were obtained from a man aged 25 to 45 with alopecia areata. Some clones in this sample may be carry-over from other donors' samples. Each CDR3 is given with its conserved first and last residue. Fields, in order: V gene, D gene, CDR3 length, clone size, J gene, CDR3 DNA, CDR3 protein. D genes are given only for firm matches. Part of the rows lack a size; the others show once, few, many or a class for expanded clones.

TRBV5-1	TRBD2	16	.	TRBJ2-2	TGCGCCAGCAGCGGGGGACTAGCGCAGAACACCGGGGAGCTGTTTTTT	CASSGGLAQNTGELFF
TRBV27	.	14	.	TRBJ1-5	TGTGCCAGCAGCGTCACAGGGAACAATCAGCCCCAGCATTTT	CASSVTGNNQPQHF
TRBV7-2	.	14	many	TRBJ2-4	TGTGCCAGCAGTCCCCAGGGGACGCCAAACATTCAGTACTTC	CASSPQGTPNIQYF
TRBV14	.	13	.	TRBJ1-1	TGTGCCAGCAGCCAAGTACCGGGGCTTGAAGCTTTCTTT	CASSQVPGLEAFF
TRBV5-1	.	16	.	TRBJ2-6	TGCGCCAGCAGCCCCTCAGGACCTGTCCGGGCCAACGTCCTGACTTTC	CASSPSGPVRANVLTF
TRBV9	.	13	.	TRBJ2-1	TGTGCCAGCAGCGTAGTTGAGACCAATGAGCAGTTCTTC	CASSVVETNEQFF
TRBV12-3/TRBV12-4	.	14	many	TRBJ2-4	TGTGCCAGCCGACCATATTTAGCCAAAAACATTCAGTACTTC	CASRPYLAKNIQYF
TRBV7-9	TRBD2	16	.	TRBJ2-3	TGTGCCAGCAGCACCCAGGGACTAGCGGCAACAGATACGCAGTATTTT	CASSTQGLAATDTQYF
TRBV28	.	17	many	TRBJ1-3	TGTGCCAGCAGTTTACCCCCCCCCAGGGGAGTTCGAAACACCATATATTTT	CASSLPPPRGVRNTIYF
TRBV4-3	.	13	many	TRBJ2-3	TGCGCCAGCAGCCAAGATTTTGGGACTGCGCAGTATTTT	CASSQDFGTAQYF
TRBV2	TRBD1	18	few	TRBJ1-1	TGTGCCAGCCCTACCGGAATAAGACAGGGGCCCCTGAACACTGAAGCTTTCTTT	CASPTGIRQGPLNTEAFF
TRBV2	TRBD1	12	many	TRBJ1-1	TGTGCCAGCGGAAGACAGGGGATTGAAGCTTTCTTT	CASGRQGIEAFF
TRBV7-9	.	14	many	TRBJ2-6	TGTGCCAGCAGCTTCGGTCCTGGGGCCAACGTCCTGACTTTC	CASSFGPGANVLTF
TRBV19	TRBD2	15	few	TRBJ2-1	TGTGCCAGTAGTATCGGAACTAGCGGGATCTATGAGCAGTTCTTC	CASSIGTSGIYEQFF
TRBV2	.	14	many	TRBJ1-5	TGTGCCAGCAACATGCTCAGGAAAAATCAGCCCCAGCATTTT	CASNMLRKNQPQHF
TRBV9	.	14	many	TRBJ2-3	TGTGCCAGCAGCGTGCTCGGGGGCACAGATACGCAGTATTTT	CASSVLGGTDTQYF
TRBV12-3/TRBV12-4	.	16	few	TRBJ2-7	TGTGCCAGCAGTTTACTCAGCGGCCTTATTTCCTACGAGCAGTACTTC	CASSLLSGLISYEQYF
TRBV20-1	.	15	few	TRBJ1-1	TGCAGTGCTAGAGGGTTTGGGAACAGTAACACTGAAGCTTTCTTT	CSARGFGNSNTEAFF
TRBV6-1	.	13	many	TRBJ2-1	TGTGCCAGCAGTGCCAACAGGGTTGACGAGCAGTTCTTC	CASSANRVDEQFF
TRBV6-6	TRBD1	13	.	TRBJ1-2	TGTGCCAGCAGCCCCACAGGGGAGTATGGCTACACCTTC	CASSPTGEYGYTF
TRBV7-6	TRBD1	18	many	TRBJ2-2	TGTGCCAGCAGCTTAGTGAGACTGGGACAGGGGATCACCGGGGAGCTGTTTTTT	CASSLVRLGQGITGELFF
TRBV12-3/TRBV12-4	.	11	many	TRBJ2-2	TGTGCCAGCAGTTATAGCGGGGAGCTGTTTTTT	CASSYSGELFF
TRBV7-2	TRBD2	14	few	TRBJ2-1	TGTGCCAGCAGTCCCAGCGGGGAATACAATGAGCAGTTCTTC	CASSPSGEYNEQFF
TRBV20-1	.	12	many	TRBJ1-2	TGCAGTGCTAGTTTGGAAATCTATGGCTACACCTTC	CSASLEIYGYTF
TRBV13	.	14	many	TRBJ2-3	TGTGCCAGCAGCTTCGTTCTCACCGAGGGTACGCAGTATTTT	CASSFVLTEGTQYF
TRBV12-3/TRBV12-4	.	12	.	TRBJ1-6	TGTGCCAGCAGTTTTATCCAGTCACCCCTCCACTTT	CASSFIQSPLHF
TRBV9	.	16	many	TRBJ1-2	TGTGCCAGCAGCGTAGCGGGGGAGGGCCGTTGGTATGGCTACACCTTC	CASSVAGEGRWYGYTF
TRBV9	.	14	.	TRBJ2-7	TGTGCCAGCAGCGAGATCCCGGACTCCTACGAGCAGTACTTC	CASSEIPDSYEQYF
TRBV7-2	.	12	many	TRBJ1-6	TGTGCCAGCAGCCTCCAGACGGACATCCTAAGTTTT	CASSLQTDILSF
TRBV5-1	.	17	few	TRBJ2-2	TGCGCCAGCAGCTTACGTCCAGGGCAGGGGCAAGCCGGGGAGCTGTTTTTT	CASSLRPGQGQAGELFF
TRBV5-1	.	13	many	TRBJ1-2	TGCGCCAGCAGCTTGGATAATAACTATGGCTACACCTTC	CASSLDNNYGYTF
TRBV6-1	.	11	few	TRBJ2-2	TGTGCCAGCAGTTATATCGGGGAGCTGTTTTTT	CASSYIGELFF
TRBV5-4	.	13	many	TRBJ2-5	TGTGCCAGCAGCGAAGTAGGACAAGAGACCCAGTACTTC	CASSEVGQETQYF
TRBV20-1	.	16	many	TRBJ2-3	TGCAGTGCTAGAGATCCGAGGGCCGGAGACACAGATACGCAGTATTTT	CSARDPRAGDTDTQYF
TRBV5-1	TRBD2	11	few	TRBJ2-1	TGCGCCAGCAGTTCCGGGACTACTAGGTTCTTC	CASSSGTTRFF
TRBV12-3/TRBV12-4	.	13	few	TRBJ1-2	TGTGCCTCATCGGGACAATTCAACTATGGCTACACCTTC	CASSGQFNYGYTF
TRBV4-3	.	17	many	TRBJ2-5	TGCGCCAGCAGCCAAGATCCAGGGGGCGTGCGGGGGGAGACCCAGTACTTC	CASSQDPGGVRGETQYF
TRBV7-9	TRBD1	15	many	TRBJ1-2	TGTGCCAGCAGCCTCGAGACAGGGGGCGACTATGGCTACACCTTC	CASSLETGGDYGYTF
TRBV10-2	TRBD1	14	many	TRBJ1-5	TGCGCCAGCAGTGAGTCCAGGGGGAATCAGCCCCAGCATTTT	CASSESRGNQPQHF
TRBV18	.	15	many	TRBJ1-1	TGTGCCAGCTCACCTTTGGGGATGGGCGACACTGAAGCTTTCTTT	CASSPLGMGDTEAFF
TRBV4-1	.	15	many	TRBJ2-7	TGCGCCAGCAGCCACCTAGCCGCAGGAGGATACGAGCAGTACTTC	CASSHLAAGGYEQYF